The 9 T cell receptor beta chains presented below share a single source sample, sequenced in a study of CD8 T cells in Susac syndrome. Random hexamers served to reverse transcribe roughly 0.5 to 1 ug RNA. One entry per CDR3 protein results from TCRdb running MiXCR on the immunoSEQ multiplex PCR reads. Of about 130,000 distinct CDR3 sequences listed, approximately 95% are singletons. Specimen: CD8+ T cells from PBMCs. The receptors here all came from a human donor with multiple sclerosis.

This clonotype has just one count. In DNA form, the CDR3 reads TGTGCCAGCAGCCAGGACAGGGAAGTCGAGACCCAGTACTTC. Protein: CASSQDREVETQYF. The rearrangement links TRBV14 to TRBJ2-5, with 8 bases fitting TRBD1. V lost 3 bases and J lost 5; bases outside the gene matches: 5. CDR1 and CDR2 from the germline V gene are SGHDN and FVKESK. The CDR3 loop spans 14 amino acids.

The chain is built from TRBV29-1 and TRBJ2-3; the D is unclear. Trimming stripped 6 bases from V and 6 bases from J, with 4 bases between. CDR3 length: 9 residues. Per the germline V gene, CDR1 is SQVTM and CDR2 is ANQGSEA. The CDR3 here is CSVPDTQYF. DNA for the CDR3: TGCAGCGTCCCCGATACGCAGTATTTT.

The V gene is TRBV7-9, the J gene TRBJ2-4; D is unclear. V was shortened by 6 bases and J by 3 bases, with 15 bases between the two germline ends. Germline V gives CDR1 SEHNR, CDR2 FQNEAQ (reference sequence). This CDR3 contains 15 residues. The CDR3: CASSPTKMGKNIQYF. The CDR3 DNA follows: TGTGCCAGCAGTCCTACGAAGATGGGCAAAAACATTCAGTACTTC.

The rearrangement joins TRBV13 to TRBJ2-6; 8 bases agree with TRBD1. CDR3 length equals 19 residues. Germline assignment: CDR1 PRHDT and CDR2 FYEKMQ (reference sequence). Unmatched junction bases numbered 12, after V lost 5 bases and J lost 0 bases. CDR3 amino acids: CASSQPWGQALSGANVLTF. CDR3 bases: TGTGCCAGCAGCCAGCCGTGGGGACAGGCCCTCTCTGGGGCCAACGTCCTGACTTTC.

There are a few counts of this clonotype. V and J are TRBV3-1 and TRBJ1-2; no firm D call. This CDR3 region has 13 residues. Trimming pared 0 bases from V and 4 bases from J, leaving 6 bases between. Germline V gene sequence: CDR1 LGHDT, CDR2 YNNKEL (reference sequence). The CDR3 sequence: CASSQDVSYGYTF. The CDR3 nucleotides read TGTGCCAGCAGCCAAGATGTCAGCTATGGCTACACCTTC.

The V and J genes are TRBV4-1 and TRBJ1-2; a weak D match, TRBD1 (5 bases). Germline loops: CDR1 MGHRA, CDR2 YSYEKL. Trimming shortened V by 0 bases and J by 9 bases, and 17 bases separated the two germline ends. This CDR3 has 15 residues. For the CDR3, the DNA is TGCGCCAGCAGCCAAGATGGGGGGGAATGGGGTCGCTACACCTTC. It specifies CASSQDGGEWGRYTF.

The chain is built from TRBV2 and TRBJ2-3, with 16 bases that match TRBD2. This CDR3 has 20 amino acids. CDR1 is SNHLY and CDR2 is FYNNEI in the germline V gene. J gave up 0 bases and V 6 bases, and 12 bases lay outside the gene matches. This CDR3 reads CASSWVRGTSGGGSTDTQYF. The CDR3 coding sequence is TGTGCCAGCAGCTGGGTCCGCGGGACTAGCGGGGGGGGCAGCACAGATACGCAGTATTTT.

CDR3 amino acids: CSSESLGLAGVQETQYF. DNA for the CDR3: TGCAGTAGCGAATCACTGGGACTAGCGGGGGTTCAAGAGACCCAGTACTTC. The rearrangement joins TRBV20-1 to TRBJ2-5, with 14 nucleotides matching TRBD2. Losses at the gene ends were 8 bases for V and 2 bases for J; bases not matched to a gene: 13. Germline CDR1 reads DFQATT; CDR2 reads SNEGSKA (reference sequence). The CDR3 covers 17 residues.

CDR3 in amino acids: CASSPGTSGGPGYEQYF. DNA of the CDR3: TGTGCCAGCAGCCCTGGGACTAGCGGGGGGCCAGGCTACGAGCAGTACTTC. The chain joins TRBV7-9 to TRBJ2-7, with TRBD2 identical over 15 bases. The germline V gene encodes CDR1 SEHNR and CDR2 FQNEAQ (reference sequence). V lost 5 bases, J lost 3 bases, and 8 bases stayed unmatched. This CDR3 is built from 17 residues.